This T cell receptor beta chain stems from a study of spatial heterogeneity in lung cancer. This CDR3 spans 15 amino acids. V was cut by 1 base and J by 8 bases, with 12 bases left in between. Germline assignment: CDR1 MDHEN and CDR2 SYDVKM. MiXCR was run by TCRdb on the 5' RACE reads, yielding one entry per CDR3 protein. The table records about 120,000 distinct CDR3 sequences, 10% to 15% of them present only once. In its sample, this clonotype was seen a few times. The time point here: blood at routine non-recurrence follow-up after resection. Whole RNA was taken from tumor, nontumor lung or frozen PBMC; it was then sequenced unsorted.

This clonotype originated in a male donor with early-stage non-small cell lung cancer. The rearrangement links TRBV28 to TRBJ1-6; D is possibly TRBD1 (5 bases). This specimen was PBMCs, taken at follow-up. This CDR3 reads CASSLSGGADSPLHF. For the CDR3, the DNA is TGTGCCAGCAGTTTATCGGGGGGTGCAGATTCACCCCTCCACTTT.